The present T cell receptor beta chain was sequenced within a study of blood T cell repertoires in COVID-19. Study in general: The United States, Italy and Spain were the sources of the acute and convalescent COVID-19 samples. T cells, B-cell-depleted T cells, or PBMCs supplied cDNA or gDNA.

The V segment lost 1 base and the J segment 7 bases; nucleotides outside the gene matches: 7. The CDR3 loop spans 15 amino acids. Germline CDR1 SGHTA, CDR2 FQGNSA. As handled by the study authors: Nucleated cell counts were estimated from reference gene primer amplification. Profiling relied on immunoSEQ multiplex PCR, and the TCRdb table lists in-frame clones only, not all of them. That table furnishes V, J and clone size, whereas the DNA furnished D and trimming. The sample shows 360,000 or so clones, around 90% of them seen only once. Sequencing was done on a sample of peripheral blood. This chain links TRBV7-2 with TRBJ2-7, with 10 bases lining up with TRBD1. The clonotype originates from a man aged 18 to 35 with active or convalescent COVID-19. The chain's CDR3 is CASSLGGTGDREQYF. The CDR3 region has the DNA TGTGCCAGCAGCTTAGGGGGGACAGGGGATAGGGAGCAGTACTTC. The full variable domain, with the rest looked up from reference TRBV7-2 and TRBJ2-7, is GAGVSQSPSNKVTEKGKDVELRCDPISGHTALYWYRQSLGQGLEFLIYFQGNSAPDKSGLPSDRFSAERTGGSVSTLTIQRTQQEDSAVYLCASSLGGTGDREQYFGPGTRLTVT.